The clone carrying this T cell receptor beta chain appeared a single time. The target antigen is unknown. Expressed TCRB transcripts were sequenced because the entire RNA isolate underwent reverse transcription. Repertoires were generated with immunoSEQ multiplex PCR, while TCRdb's copy carries only in-frame clones and drops some. The table lists almost 350,000 clones, roughly 8% of them singletons. The CDR3 has 16 amino acids. Per germline, CDR1 SGHVS and CDR2 FNYEAQ. J gave up 5 bases and V 5 bases, and 6 bases lay outside the gene matches. This sample stems from a study of beta chain features in type 1 diabetes. Study in general: The number of sorted cells examined across all samples was around 98 million. Study-wide points: Type 1 diabetes patients had moderately but significantly shorter TCRB CDR3s in all four CD4+ subsets.

The J gene is TRBJ2-7, the V gene TRBV7-6, with 16 nucleotides matching TRBD2. This TCR was sampled from a woman aged 18-30 years in good health. The source material was central memory CD4+ T cells from blood. CDR3 loop: CASSPGTSGGAHEQYF. The CDR3 nucleotides are TGTGCCAGCAGCCCCGGGACTAGCGGGGGGGCCCACGAGCAGTACTTC. Variable domain in full (rest from reference TRBV7-6 and TRBJ2-7): GAGVSQSPRYKVTKRGQDVALRCDPISGHVSLYWYRQALGQGPEFLTYFNYEAQQDKSGLPNDRFSAERPEGSISTLTIQRTEQRDSAMYRCASSPGTSGGAHEQYFGPGTRLTVT.